What follows are 9 T cell receptor beta chains derived from one specimen sequenced in a study of cytomegalovirus exposure and HLA in healthy donors. Primers for the PCR totalled 60 Vbeta and 13 Jbeta. TCRdb's table, derived via immunoSEQ multiplex PCR, lists solely in-frame clones and lacks some. This table holds just over 150,000 clones, roughly 78% found once. The sequencing sample was made of PBMCs. Receptor source: a woman aged 40 to 50 in good health and CMV-seronegative.

V and J are TRBV4-2 and TRBJ2-5; no reliable D call. V lost 0 bases, J lost 5 bases, and 13 bases lay in between. The CDR3 runs 15 residues. Germline V gene lookup returns CDR1 LGHNA and CDR2 YNFKEQ. The CDR3 region has the DNA TGTGCCAGCAGCCAAGATTGGTCTAGTAGTGAGACCCAGTACTTC. Encoded protein: CASSQDWSSSETQYF.

Only a few counts were recorded for this clone. For the CDR3, the DNA is TGTGCCAGCAGCCAAGAGGACAGCTCTGGGGCCAACGTCCTGACTTTC. This gives the protein CASSQEDSSGANVLTF. The chain combines TRBV4-2 with TRBJ2-6; possibly TRBD1 for D (6 bases). The CDR3 extends over 16 amino acids. Germline-derived CDR1 and CDR2 are LGHNA and YNFKEQ. Trimming stripped 0 bases from V and 0 bases from J, with 6 bases between.

The V and J genes are TRBV7-2 and TRBJ2-3, with a possible D match to TRBD1 (5 bases). In germline, CDR1 is SGHTA, CDR2 FQGNSA. The germline V and J ends were trimmed by 0 bases and 2 bases, with 6 bases remaining between them. The CDR3 loop spans 14 amino acids. In nucleotides, the CDR3 is TGTGCCAGCAGCTTAGCGGGGCTCACAGATACGCAGTATTTT. Translated: CASSLAGLTDTQYF.

The J gene is TRBJ2-3, the V gene TRBV6-6; 7 bases align to TRBD2. Germline V gene data show CDR1 as MNHNY and CDR2 as SVGAGI (reference sequence). V shed 0 bases and J 7 bases; nucleotides not matched to a gene: 10. CDR3 length equals 16 residues. The CDR3 is CASSYSTLAQGYTQYF. The DNA for the CDR3 is TGTGCCAGCAGTTACTCGACACTAGCGCAAGGCTATACGCAGTATTTT.

The chain uses TRBV28 and TRBJ1-6; unclear D gene. CDR1 and CDR2 from the germline V gene are MDHEN and SYDVKM. CDR3 length equals 12 residues. Trimming removed 4 bases at V and 8 bases at J, with 6 bases between. The CDR3 region is CASSSAYSPLHF. CDR3 DNA sequence: TGTGCCAGCAGTTCCGCGTATTCACCCCTCCACTTT.

This chain links TRBV15 with TRBJ2-3, with 7 bases matching TRBD1. The CDR3 sequence is 14 residues long. Germline loops: CDR1 LNHNV, CDR2 YYDKDF (reference sequence). The ends lost 0 bases at V and 5 bases at J; junction bases unmatched: 2. CDR3 DNA: TGTGCCACCAGCAGAGATACAGGGGTAGATACGCAGTATTTT. This encodes CATSRDTGVDTQYF.

The V gene is TRBV11-2, the J gene TRBJ1-2, with 10 bases identical to TRBD1. The CDR3 spans 14 residues. Germline-derived CDR1 and CDR2 are SGHAT and FQNNGV. J lost 8 bases, V lost 5 bases, and 8 bases had no gene match. The CDR3 loop is CASSTWDRGAGYTF. Written as DNA, the CDR3 is TGTGCCAGCAGCACATGGGACAGGGGTGCGGGCTACACCTTC.

V and J are TRBV6-1 and TRBJ1-2; no clear D gene. The V end was cut by 1 base, the J end by 8 bases, with 8 bases between. The CDR3 loop spans 12 amino acids. Germline V gives CDR1 MNHNS, CDR2 SASEGT. CDR3 coding DNA: TGTGCCAGCAGTGAAGTCGGGTTAGGCTACACCTTC. It specifies CASSEVGLGYTF.

This sequence joins TRBV2 and TRBJ1-2, with a tentative D call TRBD1 (5 bases). CDR3 length equals 14 residues. Trimming removed 7 bases from V and 0 bases from J, with 12 bases in between. CDR1 is SNHLY and CDR2 is FYNNEI in the germline V gene. In DNA form, the CDR3 reads TGTGCCAGCAACCTTGAGACAGCTAACTATGGCTACACCTTC. Its translation is CASNLETANYGYTF.